This T cell receptor beta chain emerged from a study of T-cell reconstitution after alpha-beta-depleted transplantation in children. Points from the study as a whole: At around two months after transplant, the alpha-beta T cells were reportedly derived from several hundred expanded clones that came from non-depleted graft cells. By one year post-transplant, T-cell counts and diversity largely arose from T cells that were newly produced.

With regard to this clonotype: The antigen is undetermined.

Germline V lookup: CDR1 MNHEY, CDR2 SVGEGT. The CDR3 length is 16 residues. Trimming at V came to 5 bases and at J to 2 bases, leaving 7 bases not matched to a gene. Unique molecular identifiers featured in how the TCRbeta library was prepared. TCRdb redid the calling of the PCR reads with MiXCR, one entry per CDR3 protein. The sample includes fewer than 750,000 distinct CDR3 sequences, roughly 23% of them seen just once. The sample here was PBMCs, mostly from graft donor cells, taken 360 days after TCRalphabeta/CD19-depleted stem cell transplant. The clonotype comes from a boy in the first two years of life who had a stem cell transplant for acute myeloid leukemia, so the T cells may come from the graft donor. The chain carries TRBV6-2 or TRBV6-3 and TRBJ2-3; 10 bases agree with TRBD2. In DNA, the CDR3 is TGTGCCAGCAGTCCCCTAGCGGGGGAGGCCACAGATACGCAGTATTTT. Translated: CASSPLAGEATDTQYF.